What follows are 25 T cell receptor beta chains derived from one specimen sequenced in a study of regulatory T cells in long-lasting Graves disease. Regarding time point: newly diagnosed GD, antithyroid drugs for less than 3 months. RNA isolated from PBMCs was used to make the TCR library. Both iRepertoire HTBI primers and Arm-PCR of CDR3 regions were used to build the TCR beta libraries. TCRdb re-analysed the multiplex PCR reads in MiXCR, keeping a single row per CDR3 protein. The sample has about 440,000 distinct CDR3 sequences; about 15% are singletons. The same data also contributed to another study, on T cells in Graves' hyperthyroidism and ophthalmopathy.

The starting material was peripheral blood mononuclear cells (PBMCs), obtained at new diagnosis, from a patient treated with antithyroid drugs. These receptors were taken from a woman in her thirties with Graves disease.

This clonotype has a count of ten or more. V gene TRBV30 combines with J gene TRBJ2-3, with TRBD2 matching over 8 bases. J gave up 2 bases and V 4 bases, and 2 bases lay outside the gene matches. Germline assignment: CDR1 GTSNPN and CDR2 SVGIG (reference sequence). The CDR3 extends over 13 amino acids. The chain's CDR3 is CAWTSGSTDTQYF. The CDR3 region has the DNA TGTGCCTGGACTAGCGGGTCCACAGATACGCAGTATTTT. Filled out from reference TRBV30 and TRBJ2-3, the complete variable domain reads SQTIHQWPATLVQPVGSPLSLECTVEGTSNPNLYWYRQAAGRGLQLLFYSVGIGQISSEVPQNLSASRPQDRQFILSSKKLLLSDSGFYLCAWTSGSTDTQYFGPGTRLTVL.

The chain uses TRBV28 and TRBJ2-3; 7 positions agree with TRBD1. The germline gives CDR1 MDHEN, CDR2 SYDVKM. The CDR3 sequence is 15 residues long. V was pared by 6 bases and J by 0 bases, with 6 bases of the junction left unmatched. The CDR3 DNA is TGTGCCAGCAGACCGGGACAGTCTAGCACAGATACGCAGTATTTT. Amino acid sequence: CASRPGQSSTDTQYF.

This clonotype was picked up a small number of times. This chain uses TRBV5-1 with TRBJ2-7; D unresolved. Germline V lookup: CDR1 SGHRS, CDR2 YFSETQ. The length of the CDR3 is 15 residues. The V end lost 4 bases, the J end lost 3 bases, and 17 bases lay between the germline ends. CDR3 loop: CASSPISSTYYEQYF. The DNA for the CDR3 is TGCGCCAGCAGCCCCATCAGTAGTACCTACTACGAGCAGTACTTC.

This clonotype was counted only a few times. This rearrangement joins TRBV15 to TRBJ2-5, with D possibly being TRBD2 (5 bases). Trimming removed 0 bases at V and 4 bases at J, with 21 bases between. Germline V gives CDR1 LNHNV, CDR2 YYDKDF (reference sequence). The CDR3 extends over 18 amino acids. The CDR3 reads CATSRDWWVAGEAETQYF. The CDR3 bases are TGTGCCACCAGCAGAGATTGGTGGGTGGCGGGCGAGGCAGAGACCCAGTACTTC.

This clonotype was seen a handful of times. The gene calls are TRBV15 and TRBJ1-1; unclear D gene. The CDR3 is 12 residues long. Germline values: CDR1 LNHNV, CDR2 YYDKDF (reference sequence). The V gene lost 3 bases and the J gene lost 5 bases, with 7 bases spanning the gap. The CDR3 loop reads CATSSGETEAFF. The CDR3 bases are TGTGCCACCAGCAGCGGGGAAACTGAAGCTTTCTTT.

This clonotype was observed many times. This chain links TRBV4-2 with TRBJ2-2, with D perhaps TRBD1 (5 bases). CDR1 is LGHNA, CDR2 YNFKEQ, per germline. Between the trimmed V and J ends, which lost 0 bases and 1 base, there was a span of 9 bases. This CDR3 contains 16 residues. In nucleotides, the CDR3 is TGTGCCAGCAGCCAAGATAGCCAGGGGAACACCGGGGAGCTGTTTTTT. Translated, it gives CASSQDSQGNTGELFF.

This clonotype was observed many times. DNA for the CDR3: TGTGCCAGCTTCTTTCTTGGGGCTAGCACAGATACGCAGTATTTT. It is translated as CASFFLGASTDTQYF. The chain uses TRBV12-3 or TRBV12-4 and TRBJ2-3; a weak D match, TRBD1 (5 bases). V lost 8 bases and J lost 0, with 15 bases in between. The CDR3 consists of 15 residues.

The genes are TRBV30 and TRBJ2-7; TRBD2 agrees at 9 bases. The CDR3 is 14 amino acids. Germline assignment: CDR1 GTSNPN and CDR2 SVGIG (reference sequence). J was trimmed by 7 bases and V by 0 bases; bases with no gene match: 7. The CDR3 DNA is TGTGCCTGGAGTGTAATAGCGGGAGAGGGTGAGCAGTACTTC. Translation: CAWSVIAGEGEQYF.

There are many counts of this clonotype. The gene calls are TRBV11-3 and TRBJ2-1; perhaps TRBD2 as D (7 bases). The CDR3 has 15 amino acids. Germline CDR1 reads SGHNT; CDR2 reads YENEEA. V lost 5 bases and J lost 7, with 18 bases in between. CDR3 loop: CASSPWGGRGNEQFF. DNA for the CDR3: TGTGCCAGCAGCCCCTGGGGGGGCAGAGGGAATGAGCAGTTCTTC.

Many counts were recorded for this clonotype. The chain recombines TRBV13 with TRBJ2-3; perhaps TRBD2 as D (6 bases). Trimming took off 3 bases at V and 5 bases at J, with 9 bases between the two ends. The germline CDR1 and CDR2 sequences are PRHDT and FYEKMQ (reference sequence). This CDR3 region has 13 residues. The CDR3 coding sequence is TGTGCCAGCAGCTTGGGGCGGGAAGATACGCAGTATTTT. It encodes CASSLGREDTQYF.

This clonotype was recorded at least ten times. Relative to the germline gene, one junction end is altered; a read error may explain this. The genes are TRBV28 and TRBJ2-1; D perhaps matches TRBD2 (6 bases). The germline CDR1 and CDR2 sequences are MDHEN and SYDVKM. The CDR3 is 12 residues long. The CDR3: CASSLLGAGGIF. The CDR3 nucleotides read TGTGCCAGCAGTTTATTAGGAGCGGGTGGGATCTTC. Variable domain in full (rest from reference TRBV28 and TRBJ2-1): DVKVTQSSRYLVKRTGEKVFLECVQDMDHENMFWYRQDPGLGLRLIYFSYDVKMKEKGDIPEGYSVSREKKERFSLILESASTNQTSMYLCASSLLGAGGIFGPGTRLTVL.

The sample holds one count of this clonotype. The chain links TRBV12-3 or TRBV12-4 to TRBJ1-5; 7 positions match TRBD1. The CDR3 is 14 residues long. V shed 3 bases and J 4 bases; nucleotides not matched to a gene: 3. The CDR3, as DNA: TGTGCCAGCAGTTTGGACAGGATGAATCAGCCCCAGCATTTT. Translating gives CASSLDRMNQPQHF.

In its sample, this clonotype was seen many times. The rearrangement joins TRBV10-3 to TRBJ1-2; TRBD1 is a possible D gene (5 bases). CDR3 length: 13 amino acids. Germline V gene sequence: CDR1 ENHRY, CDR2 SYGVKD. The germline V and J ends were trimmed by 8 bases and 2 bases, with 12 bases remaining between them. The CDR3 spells CAIGGEANYGYTF. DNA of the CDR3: TGTGCCATCGGGGGGGAGGCAAACTATGGCTACACCTTC.

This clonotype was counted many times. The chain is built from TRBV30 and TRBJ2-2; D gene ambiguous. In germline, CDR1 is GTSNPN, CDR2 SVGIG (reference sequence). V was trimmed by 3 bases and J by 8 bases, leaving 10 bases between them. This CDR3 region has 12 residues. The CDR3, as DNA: TGTGCCTGGAGGGCCCCTAAGGGGGAGCTGTTTTTT. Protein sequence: CAWRAPKGELFF.

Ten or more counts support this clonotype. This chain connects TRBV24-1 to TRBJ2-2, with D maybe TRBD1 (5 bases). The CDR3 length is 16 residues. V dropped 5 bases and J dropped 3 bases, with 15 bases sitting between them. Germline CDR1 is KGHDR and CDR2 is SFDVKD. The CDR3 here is CATSVGQGEYTGELFF. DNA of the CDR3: TGTGCCACCAGTGTAGGCCAGGGCGAATACACCGGGGAGCTGTTTTTT.

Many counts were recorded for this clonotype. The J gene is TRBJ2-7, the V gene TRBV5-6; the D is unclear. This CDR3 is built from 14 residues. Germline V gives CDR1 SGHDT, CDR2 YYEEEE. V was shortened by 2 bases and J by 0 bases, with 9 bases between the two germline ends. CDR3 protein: CASSFGVSSYEQYF. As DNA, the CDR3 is TGTGCCAGCAGCTTTGGAGTTAGCTCCTACGAGCAGTACTTC.

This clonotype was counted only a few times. The DNA of the CDR3 is TGCAGTGCCCCCGAATTTGTCGGCGATGTTGGCAATCAGCCCCAGCATTTT. Translated: CSAPEFVGDVGNQPQHF. The V and J genes are TRBV20-1 and TRBJ1-5; no clear D gene. V lost 6 bases, J lost 2 bases, and 23 bases lay in between. The CDR3 loop spans 17 amino acids. The germline gives CDR1 DFQATT, CDR2 SNEGSKA (reference sequence).

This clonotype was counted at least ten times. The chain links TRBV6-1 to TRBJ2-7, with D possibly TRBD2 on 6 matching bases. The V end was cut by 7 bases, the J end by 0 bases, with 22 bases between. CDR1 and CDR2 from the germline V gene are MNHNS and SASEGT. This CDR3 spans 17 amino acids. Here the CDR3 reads CASIEIGRGRSSYEQYF. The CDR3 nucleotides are TGTGCCAGCATCGAAATAGGGCGGGGCCGCAGCTCCTACGAGCAGTACTTC.

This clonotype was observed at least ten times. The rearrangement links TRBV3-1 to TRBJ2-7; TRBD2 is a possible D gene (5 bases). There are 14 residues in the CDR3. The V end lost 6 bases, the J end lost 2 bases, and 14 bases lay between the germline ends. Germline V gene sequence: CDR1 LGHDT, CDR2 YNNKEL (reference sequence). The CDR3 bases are TGTGCCAGCAGGTATTCCGGGGTAACCTACGAGCAGTACTTC. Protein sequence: CASRYSGVTYEQYF.

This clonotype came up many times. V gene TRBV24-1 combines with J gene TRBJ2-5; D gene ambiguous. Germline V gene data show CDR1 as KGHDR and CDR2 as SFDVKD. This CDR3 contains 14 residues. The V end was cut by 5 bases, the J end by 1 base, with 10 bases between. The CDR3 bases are TGTGCCACCAGTGCCCTTCCCCCCCAAGAGACCCAGTACTTC. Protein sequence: CATSALPPQETQYF.

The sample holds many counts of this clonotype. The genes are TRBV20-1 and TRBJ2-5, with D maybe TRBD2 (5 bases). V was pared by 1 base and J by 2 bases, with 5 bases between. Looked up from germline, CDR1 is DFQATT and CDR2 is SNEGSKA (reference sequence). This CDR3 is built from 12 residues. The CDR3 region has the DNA TGCAGTGCTAGAGCGGGACAAGAGACCCAGTACTTC. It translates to CSARAGQETQYF.

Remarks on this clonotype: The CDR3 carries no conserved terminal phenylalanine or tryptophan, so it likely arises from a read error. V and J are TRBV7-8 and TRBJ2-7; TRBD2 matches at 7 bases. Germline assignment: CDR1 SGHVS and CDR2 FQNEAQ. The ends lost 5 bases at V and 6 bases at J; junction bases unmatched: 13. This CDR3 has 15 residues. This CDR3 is CASSLRGGRALEQYS. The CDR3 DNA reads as TGTGCCAGCAGCCTTCGGGGAGGGAGGGCCCTCGAGCAGTACTCC.

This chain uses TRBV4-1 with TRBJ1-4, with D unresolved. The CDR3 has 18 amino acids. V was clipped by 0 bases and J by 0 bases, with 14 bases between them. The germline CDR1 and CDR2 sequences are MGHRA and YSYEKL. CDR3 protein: CASSQDGRGAATNEKLFF. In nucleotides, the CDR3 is TGCGCCAGCAGCCAAGATGGTCGCGGAGCTGCAACTAATGAAAAACTGTTTTTT.

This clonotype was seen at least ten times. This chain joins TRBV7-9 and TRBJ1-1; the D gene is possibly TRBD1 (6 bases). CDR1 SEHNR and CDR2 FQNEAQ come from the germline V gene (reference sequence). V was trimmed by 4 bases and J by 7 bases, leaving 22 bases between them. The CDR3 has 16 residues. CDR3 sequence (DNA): TGTGCCAGCAGCTCCCCCGACGGGGGCGGAGGAAGTGAAGCTTTCTTT. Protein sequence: CASSSPDGGGGSEAFF.

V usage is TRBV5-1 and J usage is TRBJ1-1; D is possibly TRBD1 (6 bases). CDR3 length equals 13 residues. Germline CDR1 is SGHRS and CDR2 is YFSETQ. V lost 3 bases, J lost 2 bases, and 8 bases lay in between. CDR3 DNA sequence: TGCGCCAGCAGCTCGGACAGCAACACTGAAGCTTTCTTT. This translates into CASSSDSNTEAFF.